These 9 T cell receptor beta chains share one sample of origin, sequenced in a study of spatial heterogeneity in lung cancer (dated by TCRdb to between 2017 and 2020). The protocol used for the library was 5' RACE. Sequencing instrument: NextSeq 500. The raw public data were reprocessed by TCRdb itself: fastp quality trimming at Q25, MiXCR clonotype calling, in-frame beta chains only. Every distinct CDR3 protein forms one entry, paired with its most common genes and DNA. Across this sample there are about 2,400 distinct CDR3 sequences, with roughly 26% seen only once. The ten largest clonotypes hold about 27% of the sample. The time point tag for this specimen amounts to: blood at routine non-recurrence follow-up after resection. Sample: PBMCs, taken at follow-up. These TCRs come from a male donor with early-stage non-small cell lung cancer.

On this clonotype itself: Since the library was made to target alpha chains, this beta chain is a stray read and its abundance is not meaningful. The rearrangement joins TRBV6-1 to TRBJ2-3, with D tentatively TRBD2 (6 bases). This CDR3 spans 13 amino acids. V was pared by 7 bases and J by 0 bases, with 8 bases between. Germline assignment: CDR1 MNHNS and CDR2 SASEGT. The CDR3 spells CASNGGSTDTQYF. As DNA, the CDR3 is TGTGCCAGCAACGGGGGAAGCACAGATACGCAGTATTTT.

A few counts support this clonotype. Within a library made for alpha chains, this beta chain is off target, and its count is uninformative. This chain uses TRBV3-2 with TRBJ2-3. TRBV3-2 is an annotated pseudogene. The CDR3 covers 9 residues. This chain's CDR3 is CAAQETQYF. The CDR3 nucleotides are TGTGCCGCTCAGGAGACGCAGTATTTT.

Turning to this clonotype: This beta chain is an unintended read in a library built for alpha chains; its size means little. The chain combines TRBV28 with TRBJ2-3; D assignment may be TRBD1 or TRBD2 (6 bases each). V was trimmed by 4 bases and J by 6 bases, leaving 20 bases between them. The germline gives CDR1 MDHEN, CDR2 SYDVKM. The CDR3 loop spans 16 amino acids. The CDR3 sequence: CASSSPPGGVQDTQYF. CDR3 DNA: TGTGCCAGCAGTTCCCCCCCCGGGGGCGTCCAGGATACGCAGTATTTT. The variable domain in full, completed from reference TRBV28 and TRBJ2-3, reads DVKVTQSSRYLVKRTGEKVFLECVQDMDHENMFWYRQDPGLGLRLIYFSYDVKMKEKGDIPEGYSVSREKKERFSLILESASTNQTSMYLCASSSPPGGVQDTQYFGPGTRLTVL.

About this clonotype itself: The library was designed around alpha chains, so this beta chain is a stray read whose abundance carries little weight. This chain uses TRBV20-1 with TRBJ2-5, with D possibly matching TRBD1 (5 bases). The CDR3 spans 14 residues. Trimming cost V 6 bases and J 1 base, with 15 bases left between them. Germline CDR1 is DFQATT and CDR2 is SNEGSKA (reference sequence). The CDR3 DNA sequence: TGCAGTGCCCCGAATGCAGGGATCCAAGAGACCCAGTACTTC. It translates to CSAPNAGIQETQYF.

Comment on this clonotype: Found in a library prepared for alpha chains, this beta chain is an off-target read, and its abundance has little meaning. The chain joins TRBV29-1 to TRBJ2-1; D could derive from TRBD1 or TRBD2 (6 bases each). This CDR3 contains 13 residues. V was clipped by 4 bases and J by 3 bases, with 10 bases between them. Germline CDR1 reads SQVTM; CDR2 reads ANQGSEA. The CDR3 loop is CSVGGGHYNEQFF. CDR3 bases: TGCAGCGTTGGTGGGGGGCACTACAATGAGCAGTTCTTC.

The table lists this clonotype with a few counts. This beta chain is a stray read from a library made for alpha chains; its abundance is not meaningful. J is TRBJ2-5 and V is TRBV24-1; D is unresolved. The germline V and J ends were trimmed by 3 bases and 1 base, with 8 bases remaining between them. Germline CDR1 KGHDR, CDR2 SFDVKD. There are 14 residues in the CDR3. DNA for the CDR3: TGTGCCACCAGTGATCCGGCACTCCAAGAGACCCAGTACTTC. Its translation is CATSDPALQETQYF.

As to this clonotype: A library made for alpha chains picked up this beta chain off target, so its size means little. The chain employs TRBV7-2 and TRBJ1-2; no firm D call. The CDR3 runs 13 residues. Germline loops: CDR1 SGHTA, CDR2 FQGNSA. The ends were cut back, 0 bases at V and 3 bases at J, with 5 bases in the middle. The CDR3 DNA sequence: TGTGCCAGCAGCTTAGCGCTACACTATGGCTACACCTTC. It yields the protein CASSLALHYGYTF.

This clonotype is medium-sized within its sample. This beta chain turned up in a library designed for alpha chains; as an off-target read, its abundance says little. The chain has TRBV5-5 and TRBJ1-3; D is undetermined. This CDR3 spans 14 amino acids. Germline CDR1 and CDR2: SGHKS and YYEKEE (reference sequence). V lost 2 bases to trimming and J lost 0 bases, with 6 bases between them. The DNA for the CDR3 is TGTGCCAGCAGCTTAGTACCCTCTGGAAACACCATATATTTT. This gives the protein CASSLVPSGNTIYF.

This clonotype was seen a few times. This beta chain is a stray sequence in a library constructed for alpha chains; its clone size is not meaningful. The chain combines TRBV7-8 with TRBJ2-7; 11 bases align to TRBD2. Trimming removed 6 bases from V and 7 bases from J; junction bases left unmatched: 8. The germline gives CDR1 SGHVS, CDR2 FQNEAQ. This CDR3 spans 14 amino acids. The CDR3 sequence: CASSTGLAGREQYF. Written as DNA, the CDR3 is TGTGCCAGCAGTACCGGACTAGCGGGTCGGGAGCAGTACTTC.